This record looks at one TCR beta chain sequence and its context. Its antigen is as yet unknown. This sample was included in a study of cytomegalovirus exposure and HLA in healthy donors. Study results and limitations: TCR beta chains numbering some 160 were designated cytomegalovirus-associated. Confirmation was obtained in vitro that a few CMV-associated chains are specific for CMV antigens. A prior analysis recorded that most TCR beta V segments were productive about 87% or about 30% of the time. Only CMV serostatus was available as immune exposure information.

PCR amplification relied on 60 Vbeta primers (plus 13 Jbeta primers). Produced via immunoSEQ multiplex PCR; TCRdb's table is partial and in-frame only. Of about 130,000 clones detected, roughly 88% appear once; the ten largest clones hold roughly 1.7%. The TCR originated in a boy under 18 in good health and CMV-seronegative. The sequenced sample consisted of PBMCs.

This chain's CDR3 is CASTTLTGGSREKLFF. Written as DNA, the CDR3 is TGTGCCAGTACCACCCTGACAGGGGGCAGTCGAGAAAAACTGTTTTTT. The chain is built from TRBV19 and TRBJ1-4, with 10 bases matching TRBD1. From germline, CDR1 is LNHDA and CDR2 SQIVND (reference sequence). The CDR3 covers 16 residues. Germline trimming cut 7 bases from V and 8 bases from J; bases unmatched to any gene: 13.